This T cell receptor beta chain was retrieved from a study of regulatory T cells in long-lasting Graves disease. The time point is: newly diagnosed GD, antithyroid drugs for less than 3 months. RNA from PBMCs was the source of the TCR library. Germline CDR1 and CDR2: SGHRS and YFSETQ. This CDR3 is 13 amino acids long. The V and J ends lost 5 bases and 1 base respectively, with 9 bases between them. Investigators prepared the TCR beta libraries by applying iRepertoire HTBI primers and Arm-PCR of CDR3 regions. A single record per CDR3 protein comes from TCRdb applying MiXCR to the multiplex PCR reads. The repertoire holds hundreds of thousands of distinct CDR3 sequences, approximately 15% seen once, with roughly 18% in the top ten. The sample holds many counts of this clonotype. These data were also filed under a second study, of T cells in Graves' hyperthyroidism and ophthalmopathy.

The clonotype comes from a woman aged 30 to 39 with Graves disease. The V gene is TRBV5-1, the J gene TRBJ1-1, with D uncertain. The sequencing here drew on peripheral blood mononuclear cells (PBMCs), taken at new diagnosis, from a patient treated with antithyroid drugs. The CDR3, as DNA: TGCGCCAGCAGTGGGTCGACGAACACTGAAGCTTTCTTT. It is translated as CASSGSTNTEAFF. The variable domain in full, with the rest retrieved from reference TRBV5-1 and TRBJ1-1, is KAGVTQTPRYLIKTRGQQVTLSCSPISGHRSVSWYQQTPGQGLQFLFEYFSETQRNKGNFPGRFSGRQFSNSRSEMNVSTLELGDSALYLCASSGSTNTEAFFGQGTRLTVV.